The 13 T cell receptor beta chains presented below share a single source sample, sequenced in a study of T cell responses to AZD1222 COVID-19 vaccine. Only in-frame clones appear in the TCRdb table, and some are missing; sequencing was by immunoSEQ multiplex PCR. The data contain 120,000 to 150,000 clones, about 91% of them singletons. The specimen comprised peripheral blood, sampled on day 0 of AZD1222 vaccination. Every receptor here comes from an adult in good health.

The chain has TRBV7-2 and TRBJ2-7; 14 nucleotides agree with TRBD2. The CDR3 runs 16 residues. The germline V gene encodes CDR1 SGHTA and CDR2 FQGNSA. The junction had 10 bases not matched to a gene; V was cut back by 5 bases and J by 7 bases. The CDR3 region has the DNA TGTGCCAGCAGCCCAGGCGGACTAGCGGGAGGACGGGAGCAGTACTTC. Its protein is CASSPGGLAGGREQYF.

The chain links TRBV5-1 to TRBJ1-3; D may be TRBD1 (6 bases). V was trimmed by 4 bases and J by 0 bases, leaving 11 bases between them. This CDR3 region has 15 residues. Germline loops: CDR1 SGHRS, CDR2 YFSETQ. The CDR3 reads CASSADRSSGNTIYF. The CDR3 bases are TGCGCCAGCAGCGCAGACAGGAGCTCTGGAAACACCATATATTTT. The variable domain in full, with the rest retrieved from reference TRBV5-1 and TRBJ1-3, is KAGVTQTPRYLIKTRGQQVTLSCSPISGHRSVSWYQQTPGQGLQFLFEYFSETQRNKGNFPGRFSGRQFSNSRSEMNVSTLELGDSALYLCASSADRSSGNTIYFGEGSWLTVV.

The chain is built from TRBV19 and TRBJ1-2, with TRBD1 matching over 10 bases. The CDR3 sequence is 16 residues long. Germline lookup yields CDR1 LNHDA and CDR2 SQIVND (reference sequence). Trimming at V came to 7 bases and at J to 6 bases, leaving 14 bases not matched to a gene. CDR3 in DNA: TGTGCCAGTACCCACATCTCTCTCGGGACAGGGGATGGCTACACCTTC. It encodes CASTHISLGTGDGYTF.

The chain is built from TRBV9 and TRBJ1-1, with TRBD1 as a possible D gene (6 bases). CDR1 SGDLS and CDR2 YYNGEE come from the germline V gene. The CDR3 is 13 amino acids. Trimming removed 3 bases from V and 7 bases from J, with 13 bases in between. This chain's CDR3 is CASSGTGKGEAFF. The CDR3 DNA is TGTGCCAGCAGCGGCACAGGGAAAGGTGAAGCTTTCTTT.

J is TRBJ2-5 and V is TRBV3-1 (or the pseudogene TRBV3-2); 7 nucleotides match TRBD2. Germline CDR1 is LGHDT and CDR2 is YNNKEL (reference sequence). After removal of 0 bases from V and 1 base from J, the junction contained 8 bases not matched to a gene. The CDR3 is 17 amino acids. CDR3 amino acids: CASSQDRKAGIQETQYF. CDR3 DNA: TGTGCCAGCAGCCAAGATCGGAAAGCGGGGATCCAAGAGACCCAGTACTTC.

V is TRBV6-4 and J is TRBJ1-2; 11 bases map to TRBD1. Germline V gives CDR1 MRHNA, CDR2 SNTAGT. The J segment lost 8 bases and the V segment lost 1 base, leaving 9 bases of the junction unmatched. The CDR3 runs to 16 residues. The CDR3 DNA is TGTGCCAGCAGTGACTTTGGACAGGGGGCTCTTGACGGCTACACCTTC. It yields the protein CASSDFGQGALDGYTF.

The chain carries TRBV19 and TRBJ2-3, with unresolved D. The V end was cut by 6 bases, the J end by 4 bases, with 23 bases between. CDR3 length: 17 amino acids. Per germline, CDR1 LNHDA and CDR2 SQIVND (reference sequence). This CDR3 is CASRTGSASAAADTQYF. CDR3 nucleotide sequence: TGTGCCAGTAGGACTGGCTCGGCTAGTGCCGCCGCAGATACGCAGTATTTT.

The CDR3 spells CASSQSPVGGNQPQHF. DNA of the CDR3: TGTGCCAGCAGCCAATCTCCGGTGGGCGGCAATCAGCCCCAGCATTTT. This chain connects TRBV16 to TRBJ1-5; D ambiguous. Deletions cut 0 bases from V and 2 bases from J, with 11 bases between. Per the germline V gene, CDR1 is KGHSY and CDR2 is FQNENV. CDR3 size: 16 residues.

V usage is TRBV5-6 and J usage is TRBJ2-1; D gene ambiguous. The germline CDR1 and CDR2 sequences are SGHDT and YYEEEE. V dropped 3 bases and J dropped 4 bases, with 11 bases sitting between them. The CDR3 spans 14 residues. CDR3 sequence: CASSSKVGYNEQFF. CDR3 nucleotide sequence: TGTGCCAGCAGCTCCAAAGTGGGGTACAATGAGCAGTTCTTC. The entire variable domain, with the rest obtained from reference TRBV5-6 and TRBJ2-1, is as follows: DAGVTQSPTHLIKTRGQQVTLRCSPKSGHDTVSWYQQALGQGPQFIFQYYEEEERQRGNFPDRFSGHQFPNYSSELNVNALLLGDSALYLCASSSKVGYNEQFFGPGTRLTVL.

The chain combines TRBV19 with TRBJ2-1, with D perhaps given as TRBD1 or TRBD2 (5 bases each). V dropped 7 bases and J dropped 1 base, with 26 bases sitting between them. This CDR3 is built from 19 residues. CDR1 is LNHDA and CDR2 is SQIVND in the germline V gene (reference sequence). CDR3 region: CASKLRFRVTEGSYNEQFF. The DNA for the CDR3 is TGTGCCAGTAAGCTCCGTTTTAGGGTAACCGAGGGGTCCTACAATGAGCAGTTCTTC.

The chain employs TRBV10-3 and TRBJ2-1, with D perhaps matching TRBD1 (6 bases). With 10 bases removed from V and 7 bases from J, the gap between germline ends came to 20 bases. The germline CDR1 and CDR2 sequences are ENHRY and SYGVKD. This CDR3 has 14 residues. The CDR3 DNA follows: TGTGCCAACGGACTCGAGGACAGTCCTAATGAGCAGTTCTTC. Protein sequence: CANGLEDSPNEQFF.

V gene TRBV7-6 combines with J gene TRBJ1-5, with 9 bases that match TRBD1. The CDR3 consists of 16 residues. J lost 2 bases, V lost 5 bases, and 7 bases had no gene match. The V gene's germline CDR1 is SGHVS and CDR2 FNYEAQ. CDR3 DNA: TGTGCCAGCAGCCCCGCGGGACAGGGAGGCAATCAGCCCCAGCATTTT. This sequence encodes CASSPAGQGGNQPQHF.

This chain links TRBV21-1 with TRBJ1-1; the table calls TRBD1, which could not be checked here. TRBV21-1 is a documented pseudogene. This CDR3 region has 14 residues. The DNA for the CDR3 is TGTGCCAGCAGCAGAACACAGGGGGCGGACGAAGCTTTCTTT. It encodes CASSRTQGADEAFF.